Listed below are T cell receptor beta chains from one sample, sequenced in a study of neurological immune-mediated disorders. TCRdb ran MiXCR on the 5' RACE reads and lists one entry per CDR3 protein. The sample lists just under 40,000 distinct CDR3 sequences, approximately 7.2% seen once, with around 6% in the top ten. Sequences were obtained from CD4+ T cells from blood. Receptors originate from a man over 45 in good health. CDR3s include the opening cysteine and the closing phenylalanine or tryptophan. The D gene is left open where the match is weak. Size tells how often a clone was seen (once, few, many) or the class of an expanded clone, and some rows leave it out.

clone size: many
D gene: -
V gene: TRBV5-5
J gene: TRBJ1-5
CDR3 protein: CASSLAIRGTGDQPQHF
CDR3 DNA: TGTGCCAGCAGCTTGGCTATTAGGGGGACGGGAGACCAGCCCCAGCATTTT

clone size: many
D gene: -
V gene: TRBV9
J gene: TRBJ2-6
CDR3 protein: CASSDRTGTSGANVLTF
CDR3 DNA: TGTGCCAGCAGCGACCGAACCGGGACCTCTGGGGCCAACGTCCTGACTTTC

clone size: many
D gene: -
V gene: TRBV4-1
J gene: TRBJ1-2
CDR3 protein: CASSPQAGNYGYTF
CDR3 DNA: TGCGCCAGCAGCCCCCAGGCGGGTAACTATGGCTACACCTTC

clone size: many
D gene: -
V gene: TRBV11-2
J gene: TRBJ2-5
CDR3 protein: CASSPGSETQYF
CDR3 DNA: TGTGCCAGCAGCCCCGGGTCGGAGACCCAGTACTTC

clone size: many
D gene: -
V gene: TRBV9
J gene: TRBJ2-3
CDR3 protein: CASSVDPGDTQYF
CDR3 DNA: TGTGCCAGCAGCGTAGACCCGGGAGATACGCAGTATTTT

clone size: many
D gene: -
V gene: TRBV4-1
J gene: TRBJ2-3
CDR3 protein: CASSQGSSGSTDTQYF
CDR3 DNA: TGCGCCAGCAGCCAGGGGTCCAGCGGTAGCACAGATACGCAGTATTTT

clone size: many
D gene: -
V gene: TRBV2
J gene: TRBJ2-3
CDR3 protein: CASSEGQKSTQYF
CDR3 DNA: TGTGCCAGCAGTGAGGGGCAGAAGAGTACGCAGTATTTT

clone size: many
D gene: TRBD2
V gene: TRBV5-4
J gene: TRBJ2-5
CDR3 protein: CASSLRLAGGQETQYF
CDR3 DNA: TGTGCCAGCAGCTTGAGACTAGCGGGAGGGCAAGAGACCCAGTACTTC

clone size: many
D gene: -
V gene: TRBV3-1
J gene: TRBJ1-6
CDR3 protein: CASSQSQSPLHF
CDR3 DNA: TGTGCCAGCAGCCAAAGTCAGTCACCCCTCCACTTT

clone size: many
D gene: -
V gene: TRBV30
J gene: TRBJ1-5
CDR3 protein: CAWSDQGSNQPQHF
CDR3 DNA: TGTGCCTGGAGTGACCAGGGTAGCAATCAGCCCCAGCATTTT

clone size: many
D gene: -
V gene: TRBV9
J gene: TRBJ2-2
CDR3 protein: CASSAYSSDTGELFF
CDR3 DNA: TGTGCCAGCAGCGCATACTCGTCGGACACCGGGGAGCTGTTTTTT

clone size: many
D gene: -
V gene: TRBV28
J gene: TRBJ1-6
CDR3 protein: CASTSGSSYNSPLHF
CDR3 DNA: TGTGCCAGCACCTCAGGGAGCTCCTATAATTCACCCCTCCACTTT

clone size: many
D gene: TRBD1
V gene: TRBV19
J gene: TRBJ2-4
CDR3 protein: CASSQGGTGSSGIQYF
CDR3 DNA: TGTGCCAGTAGCCAAGGGGGGACAGGGAGTAGTGGCATTCAGTACTTC

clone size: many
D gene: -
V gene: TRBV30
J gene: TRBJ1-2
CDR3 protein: CAWSADLSGSSGYTF
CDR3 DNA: TGTGCCTGGAGTGCGGACCTTTCAGGTAGCAGTGGCTACACCTTC

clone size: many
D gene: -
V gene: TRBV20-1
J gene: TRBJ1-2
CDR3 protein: CSASSLGGYTF
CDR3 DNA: TGCAGTGCTAGCAGTCTGGGAGGCTACACCTTC

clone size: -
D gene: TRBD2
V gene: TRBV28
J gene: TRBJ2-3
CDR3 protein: CASSKPGLAVVVDTQYF
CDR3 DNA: TGTGCCAGCAGTAAACCGGGACTAGCTGTGGTGGTAGATACGCAGTATTTT

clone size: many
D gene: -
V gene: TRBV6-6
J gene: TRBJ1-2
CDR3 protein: CASRSLDKGGYTF
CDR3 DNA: TGTGCCAGCAGGTCTTTGGATAAAGGTGGCTACACCTTC

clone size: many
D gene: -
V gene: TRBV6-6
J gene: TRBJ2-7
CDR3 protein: CASAVSYEQYF
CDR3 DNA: TGTGCCAGCGCTGTTTCCTACGAGCAGTACTTC

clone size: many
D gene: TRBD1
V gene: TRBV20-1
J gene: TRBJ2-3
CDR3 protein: CSALNRGRSTDTQYF
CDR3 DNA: TGCAGTGCCCTCAACAGGGGGCGAAGCACAGATACGCAGTATTTT

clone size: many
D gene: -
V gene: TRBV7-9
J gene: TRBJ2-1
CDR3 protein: CASSLVASRGDEQFF
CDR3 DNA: TGTGCCAGCAGCTTAGTCGCATCCAGGGGCGATGAGCAGTTCTTC

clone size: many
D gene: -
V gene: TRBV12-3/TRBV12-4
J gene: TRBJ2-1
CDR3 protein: CASTMPGHETYNEQFF
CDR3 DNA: TGTGCCAGCACAATGCCGGGACACGAGACCTACAATGAGCAGTTCTTC

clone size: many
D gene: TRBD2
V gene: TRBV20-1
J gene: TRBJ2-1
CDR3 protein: CSARAGTSVNNEQFF
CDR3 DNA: TGCAGTGCTAGAGCCGGGACTAGCGTAAACAATGAGCAGTTCTTC

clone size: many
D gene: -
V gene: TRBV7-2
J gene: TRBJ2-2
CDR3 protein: CASSLFSGELFF
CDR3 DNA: TGTGCCAGCAGCTTATTCAGCGGGGAGCTGTTTTTT

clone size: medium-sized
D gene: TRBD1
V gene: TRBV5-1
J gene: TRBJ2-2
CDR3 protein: CASSTGQGTGELFF
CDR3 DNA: TGCGCCAGCAGCACGGGACAGGGCACCGGGGAGCTGTTTTTT

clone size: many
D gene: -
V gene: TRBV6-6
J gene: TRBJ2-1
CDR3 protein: CASSSTVYNEQFF
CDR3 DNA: TGTGCCAGCAGTTCGACAGTTTACAATGAGCAGTTCTTC